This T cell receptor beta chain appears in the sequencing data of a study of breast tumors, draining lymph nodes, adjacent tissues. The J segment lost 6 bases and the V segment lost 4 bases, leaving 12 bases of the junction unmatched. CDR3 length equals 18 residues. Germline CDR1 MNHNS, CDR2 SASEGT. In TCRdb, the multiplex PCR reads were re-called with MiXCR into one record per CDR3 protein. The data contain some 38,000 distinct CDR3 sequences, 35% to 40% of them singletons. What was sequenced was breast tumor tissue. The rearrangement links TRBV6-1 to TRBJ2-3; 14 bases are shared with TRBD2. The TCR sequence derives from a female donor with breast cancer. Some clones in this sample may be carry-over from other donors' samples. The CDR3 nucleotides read TGTGCCAGCAGTGGGAGACTAGCGGGAGGGGAACTCCTGGATACGCAGTATTTT. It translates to CASSGRLAGGELLDTQYF.